The clone carrying this T cell receptor beta chain has just a few counts. Data came from immunoSEQ multiplex PCR; TCRdb stores just in-frame clones and leaves some out. The sample has about 210,000 clones, around 82% seen once. This specimen comes from a study of blood T cell repertoires in COVID-19. CDR1 KGHSH and CDR2 LQKENI come from the germline V gene. V was clipped by 3 bases and J by 8 bases; unmatched bases: 8. This CDR3 has 14 residues. The material sequenced was peripheral blood. This sequence joins TRBV18 and TRBJ1-2, with 8 bases identical to TRBD1. The clonotype originates from a woman in her 40s with active or convalescent COVID-19. The CDR3: CASSPTGEYAGYTF. CDR3 bases: TGTGCCAGCTCACCGACAGGGGAATATGCGGGCTACACCTTC.